The 19 T cell receptor beta chains given below trace back to one sample, sequenced in a study of cytomegalovirus exposure and HLA in healthy donors. It was with 60 Vbeta and 13 Jbeta primers that the PCR ran. Generated by immunoSEQ multiplex PCR, the TCRdb table keeps only in-frame clones and is missing some. The sample includes fewer than 150,000 clones, around 79% seen only once; the top ten take less than 3%. Sequences were obtained from PBMCs. The source is a male donor in good health and CMV-seronegative.

This sequence joins TRBV6-5 and TRBJ2-3; 9 positions match TRBD2. Per germline, CDR1 MNHEY and CDR2 SVGAGI. V shed 0 bases, J shed 1 base, and the junction held 2 bases outside the gene matches. The CDR3 spans 16 residues. The CDR3 region is CASSYSAGGRTDTQYF. The DNA of the CDR3 is TGTGCCAGCAGTTACTCAGCGGGGGGCCGCACAGATACGCAGTATTTT.

This rearrangement joins TRBV4-1 to TRBJ2-3; the match to TRBD2 covers 9 bases. The CDR3 covers 16 residues. V gave up 3 bases and J gave up 0 bases; unmatched junction bases: 4. Looked up from germline, CDR1 is MGHRA and CDR2 is YSYEKL. The CDR3 DNA reads as TGCGCCAGCAGCCACCCTAGCGGGGAGAGCACAGATACGCAGTATTTT. Amino acids: CASSHPSGESTDTQYF.

The V and J genes are TRBV5-6 and TRBJ1-2; 8 positions agree with TRBD1. CDR3 size: 17 residues. Trimming removed 2 bases from V and 6 bases from J; junction bases left unmatched: 15. Germline CDR1 is SGHDT and CDR2 is YYEEEE. In nucleotides, the CDR3 is TGTGCCAGCAGCTTCCTAAACAGGGGGTTGAGGGTTGATGGCTACACCTTC. Its translation: CASSFLNRGLRVDGYTF.

The V call is TRBV27, the J call TRBJ2-3, with a weak D call TRBD1 (6 bases). Germline V gives CDR1 MNHEY, CDR2 SMNVEV (reference sequence). V was shortened by 4 bases and J by 4 bases, with 12 bases between the two germline ends. The CDR3 is made up of 14 amino acids. The CDR3 region is CASSYLAGADTQYF. The CDR3 DNA sequence: TGTGCCAGCAGTTACCTGGCAGGGGCAGATACGCAGTATTTT.

A word on this clone: This sample includes further DNA sequences coding for the same CDR3. The CDR3 DNA sequence: TGCGCCAGCAGCTTTGGACAGGGCGGCTATGGCTACACCTTC. Amino acids: CASSFGQGGYGYTF. The chain couples TRBV5-1 to TRBJ1-2, with 8 nucleotides matching TRBD1. Trimming at V came to 2 bases and at J to 4 bases, leaving 4 bases not matched to a gene. Germline V CDR1 and CDR2: SGHRS, YFSETQ. The CDR3 has 14 residues.

This sequence joins TRBV30 and TRBJ1-3; TRBD1 matches 7 bases. With 5 bases clipped from V and 4 bases from J, the junction kept 5 bases outside the gene matches. In germline, CDR1 is GTSNPN, CDR2 SVGIG (reference sequence). The CDR3 sequence is 13 residues long. The CDR3 DNA is TGTGCCTGGCAGGGGGTGTCGGGAAACACCATATATTTT. Translated, it gives CAWQGVSGNTIYF. The full variable domain, with the rest looked up from reference TRBV30 and TRBJ1-3, is SQTIHQWPATLVQPVGSPLSLECTVEGTSNPNLYWYRQAAGRGLQLLFYSVGIGQISSEVPQNLSASRPQDRQFILSSKKLLLSDSGFYLCAWQGVSGNTIYFGEGSWLTVV.

This chain joins TRBV30 and TRBJ1-2; maybe TRBD1 (6 bases). Trimming pared 0 bases from V and 7 bases from J, leaving 33 bases between. The germline V gene encodes CDR1 GTSNPN and CDR2 SVGIG (reference sequence). The CDR3 runs 20 residues. The CDR3 sequence is CAWSVYRRTWRQEFQGGYTF. For the CDR3, the DNA is TGTGCCTGGAGTGTCTACAGGCGGACGTGGAGACAGGAGTTCCAGGGTGGCTACACCTTC.

V usage is TRBV30 and J usage is TRBJ2-6; no reliable D call. Germline V gene sequence: CDR1 GTSNPN, CDR2 SVGIG (reference sequence). V lost 0 bases and J lost 6, with 21 bases in between. The CDR3 runs 18 residues. Here the CDR3 reads CAWSVPPTATPMANVLTF. In nucleotides, the CDR3 is TGTGCCTGGAGTGTACCGCCGACTGCTACCCCGATGGCCAACGTCCTGACTTTC.

The rearrangement joins TRBV6-4 to TRBJ2-2; a weak D match, TRBD1 (6 bases). The germline V and J ends were trimmed by 2 bases and 0 bases, with 22 bases remaining between them. Germline loops: CDR1 MRHNA, CDR2 SNTAGT. The CDR3 is made up of 20 amino acids. The CDR3 loop reads CASSDVLSLGGTTNTGELFF. The CDR3 DNA follows: TGTGCCAGCAGTGACGTGCTCTCGTTAGGGGGAACTACGAACACCGGGGAGCTGTTTTTT.

The gene calls are TRBV27 and TRBJ2-7; the D gene is possibly TRBD2 (6 bases). Per the germline V gene, CDR1 is MNHEY and CDR2 is SMNVEV (reference sequence). The V and J ends lost 5 bases and 0 bases respectively, with 14 bases between them. The CDR3 loop spans 15 amino acids. The CDR3 spells CASSPWAGRSYEQYF. The CDR3 nucleotides are TGTGCCAGCAGTCCATGGGCGGGGCGCTCCTACGAGCAGTACTTC.

Only one count was recorded for this clone. The chain recombines TRBV30 with TRBJ1-2, with D unclear. The ends were cut back, 3 bases at V and 2 bases at J, with 16 bases in the middle. This CDR3 region has 15 residues. From germline, CDR1 is GTSNPN and CDR2 SVGIG (reference sequence). The CDR3 DNA sequence: TGTGCCTGGAGGTTGGCGGCAGCCGAGAACTATGGCTACACCTTC. Its translation is CAWRLAAAENYGYTF.

The genes are TRBV15 and TRBJ2-1, with 14 positions matching TRBD2. The CDR3 is 18 residues long. V lost 7 bases, J lost 9 bases, and 17 bases stayed unmatched. Germline values: CDR1 LNHNV, CDR2 YYDKDF (reference sequence). The CDR3 spells CATKTGTSGSFSPGEQFF. CDR3 sequence (DNA): TGTGCCACCAAGACCGGGACTAGCGGGAGTTTTTCCCCTGGTGAGCAGTTCTTC.

The V call is TRBV6-4, the J call TRBJ2-7; no clear D gene. Germline CDR1 MRHNA, CDR2 SNTAGT. V was clipped by 4 bases and J by 1 base, with 8 bases between them. CDR3 size: 13 residues. CDR3 amino acids: CASSVEASYEQYF. CDR3 sequence (DNA): TGTGCCAGCAGTGTGGAAGCGTCCTACGAGCAGTACTTC.

The chain employs TRBV5-4 and TRBJ2-3; D is perhaps TRBD2 (6 bases). CDR3 length: 17 amino acids. Germline V gene sequence: CDR1 SGHNT, CDR2 YYREEE (reference sequence). Trimming stripped 4 bases from V and 0 bases from J, with 18 bases between. DNA of the CDR3: TGTGCCAGCAGCCTCCCCCAAACCGGGACTAGCACAGATACGCAGTATTTT. Its translation is CASSLPQTGTSTDTQYF.

V is TRBV10-3 and J is TRBJ2-7, with TRBD2 matching over 7 bases. Germline CDR1 is ENHRY and CDR2 is SYGVKD. V dropped 0 bases and J dropped 5; count of bases not matched to a gene: 7. CDR3 size: 15 residues. CDR3 sequence: CAISESGGRAHEQYF. The DNA for the CDR3 is TGTGCCATCAGTGAGTCTGGGGGGAGGGCCCACGAGCAGTACTTC.

The chain uses TRBV30 and TRBJ1-4, with D unclear. In germline, CDR1 is GTSNPN, CDR2 SVGIG (reference sequence). CDR3 length equals 18 residues. Trimming removed 2 bases from V and 0 bases from J, with 19 bases in between. CDR3 in DNA: TGTGCCTGGAGTTCTTCGGGATTGTTATCAGCAACTAATGAAAAACTGTTTTTT. Translated, it gives CAWSSSGLLSATNEKLFF.

On this clone: At one boundary the junction diverges from the germline segment, which might be a read error. The rearrangement uses TRBV5-1 and TRBJ1-2, with 7 positions matching TRBD1. Germline V CDR1 and CDR2: SGHRS, YFSETQ. The length of the CDR3 is 15 residues. Here the CDR3 DNA reads TGCGCCAGCAGCGCATCTGTGACAGGGAACTATGGCTACCCCTTC. Translation: CASSASVTGNYGYPF.

V is TRBV7-3 and J is TRBJ2-3; 10 bases are shared with TRBD1. This CDR3 comprises 14 residues. J lost 3 bases, V lost 5 bases, and 2 bases had no gene match. Per germline, CDR1 SGHTA and CDR2 FQGTGA. CDR3 nucleotide sequence: TGTGCCAGCAGCCGGGACAGGGGAACAGATACGCAGTATTTT. Translating it yields CASSRDRGTDTQYF.

V and J are TRBV5-1 and TRBJ1-2, with TRBD1 as a possible D gene (5 bases). The germline V and J ends were trimmed by 0 bases and 4 bases, with 16 bases remaining between them. Germline V lookup: CDR1 SGHRS, CDR2 YFSETQ. The CDR3 is made up of 16 amino acids. The CDR3 reads CASSLATQGGSYGYTF. In DNA form, the CDR3 reads TGCGCCAGCAGCTTGGCAACCCAGGGAGGAAGCTATGGCTACACCTTC.